The entry below gives a single TCR beta chain sequence along with its context. The sample belongs to a study of Siglec-9 on CD8 T cells in melanoma. Measured with immunoSEQ multiplex PCR; TCRdb has only the in-frame clones, and not every one. The data show almost 30,000 clones, roughly 78% seen once. Sequenced sample: Siglec-9- CD8+ T cells sorted from blood. This sequence originates from a human donor in good health.

In nucleotides, the CDR3 is TGTGCCAGCAGCTCGACCTTTAGCGGGGATACGCAGTATTTT. This codes for CASSSTFSGDTQYF. The rearrangement joins TRBV7-9 to TRBJ2-3; 7 positions agree with TRBD2. This CDR3 is 14 amino acids long. V gave up 4 bases and J gave up 6 bases; unmatched junction bases: 7. CDR1 and CDR2 (germline): SEHNR, FQNEAQ (reference sequence).